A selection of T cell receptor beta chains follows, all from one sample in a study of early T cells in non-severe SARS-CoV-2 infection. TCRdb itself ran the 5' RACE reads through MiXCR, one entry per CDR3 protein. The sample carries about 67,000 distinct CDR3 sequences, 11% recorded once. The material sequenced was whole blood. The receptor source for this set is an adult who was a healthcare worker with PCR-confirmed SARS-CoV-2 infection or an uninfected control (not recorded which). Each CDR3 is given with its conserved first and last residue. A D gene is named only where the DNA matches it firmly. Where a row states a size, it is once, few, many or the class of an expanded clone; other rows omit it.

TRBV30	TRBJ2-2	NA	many	TGTGCCTGGAGTTTGACCAGTCCCGGGGAGCTGTTTTTT	CAWSLTSPGELFF
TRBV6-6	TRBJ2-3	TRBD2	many	TGTGCCAGCAGACCACCTTGGCGGGGGGGCACAGATACGCAGTATTTT	CASRPPWRGGTDTQYF
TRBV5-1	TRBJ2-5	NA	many	TGCGCCAGCAGCCCGACAGCATCCCAAGAGACCCAGTACTTC	CASSPTASQETQYF
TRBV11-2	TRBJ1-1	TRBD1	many	TGTGCCAGCAGCTTGGGGACAGGGTCGACTGAAGCTTTCTTT	CASSLGTGSTEAFF
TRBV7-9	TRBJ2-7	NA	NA	TGTGCCAGCAGCTTAGAATCATGGGGCAGCTCCTACGAGCAGTACTTC	CASSLESWGSSYEQYF
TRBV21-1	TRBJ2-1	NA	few	TGTGCCAGCAGCAGTCCGGGGAAGGGGTCCTACAATGAGCAGTTCTTC	CASSSPGKGSYNEQFF
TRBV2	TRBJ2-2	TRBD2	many	TGTGCCAGCAGGCGGGGGGGCCTCAACACCGGGGAGCTGTTTTTT	CASRRGGLNTGELFF
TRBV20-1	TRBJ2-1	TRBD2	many	TGCAGTGCTAACAGTGGGAACCTAGCGGGGACCAATGAGCAGTTCTTC	CSANSGNLAGTNEQFF
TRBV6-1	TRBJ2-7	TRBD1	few	TGTGCCAGCAGGCGGGGACAGGGGAGTTACGAGCAGTACTTC	CASRRGQGSYEQYF
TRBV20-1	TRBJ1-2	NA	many	TGCAGTGCTCTTGAGACGGCCTTGAACTATGGCTACACCTTC	CSALETALNYGYTF
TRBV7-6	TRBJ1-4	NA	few	TGTGCCAGCAGCCCGCTCCCCACTAATGAAAAACTGTTTTTT	CASSPLPTNEKLFF
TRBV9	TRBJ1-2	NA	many	TGTGCCAGCAGCGTAGGCTATGGCTACACCTTC	CASSVGYGYTF
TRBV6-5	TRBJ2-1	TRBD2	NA	TGTGCCAGCAGCCCCTTGGGGGGGTGGGCGAATGAGCAGTTCTTC	CASSPLGGWANEQFF
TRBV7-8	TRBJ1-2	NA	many	TGTGCCAGCAGCCCGAAACGAGTTAGGGTGCGCAACGAGGAAGAGTCCTATGGCTACACCTTC	CASSPKRVRVRNEEESYGYTF
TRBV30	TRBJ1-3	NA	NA	TGTGCCTGGTTGAGGACTCGCTCTGAAAACACCATATATTTT	CAWLRTRSENTIYF